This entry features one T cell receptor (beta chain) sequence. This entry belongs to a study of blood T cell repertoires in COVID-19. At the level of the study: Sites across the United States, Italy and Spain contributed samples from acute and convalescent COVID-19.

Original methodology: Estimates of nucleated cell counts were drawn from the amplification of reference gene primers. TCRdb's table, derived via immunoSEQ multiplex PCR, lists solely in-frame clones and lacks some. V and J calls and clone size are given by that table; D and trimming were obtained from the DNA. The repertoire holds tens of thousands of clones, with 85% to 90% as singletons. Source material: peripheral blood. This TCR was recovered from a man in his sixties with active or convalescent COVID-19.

The CDR3: CASRTSGSYEQYF. Written as DNA, the CDR3 is TGTGCCAGCCGGACTAGCGGGAGCTACGAGCAGTACTTC. V and J are TRBV28 and TRBJ2-7, with TRBD2 matching 13 bases. The V gene's germline CDR1 is MDHEN and CDR2 SYDVKM. V was pared by 8 bases and J by 3 bases, with 1 base of the junction left unmatched. The CDR3 consists of 13 residues.